These 25 T cell receptor beta chains share one sample of origin, sequenced in a study of T cells in Graves' hyperthyroidism and ophthalmopathy. Researchers took RNA transcripts and amplified the TCR beta CDR3 regions from them. HTBI primers were employed in a first-round RT-PCR of the TCR CDR3. TCRdb reanalysed the multiplex PCR reads using MiXCR and keeps one entry per CDR3 protein. The repertoire includes about 600,000 distinct CDR3 sequences, roughly 15% of them detected once, and approximately 13% sits in the top ten. Input material: blood. The source is a woman between 50 and 59 years old with Graves' ophthalmopathy.

V usage is TRBV7-9 and J usage is TRBJ2-5; D gene unclear. The CDR3 is made up of 15 amino acids. Germline V gene lookup returns CDR1 SEHNR and CDR2 FQNEAQ (reference sequence). Between the trimmed V and J ends, which lost 2 bases and 1 base, there was a span of 11 bases. The CDR3, as DNA: TGTGCCAGCAGCTTAAGGTTGGGCCCCCAAGAGACCCAGTACTTC. Translated: CASSLRLGPQETQYF.

This chain connects TRBV20-1 to TRBJ2-1, with 7 bases fitting TRBD1. The CDR3 has 15 residues. In germline, CDR1 is DFQATT, CDR2 SNEGSKA (reference sequence). V trimming: 3 bases; J trimming: 0 bases; junction bases outside the gene matches: 5. The CDR3 DNA is TGCAGTGCTAGGGGGGACAGTAGCTCCTACAATGAGCAGTTCTTC. It yields the protein CSARGDSSSYNEQFF.

At least ten counts were recorded for this clonotype. V and J are TRBV20-1 and TRBJ1-1; possible D gene TRBD1, 6 bases. Trimming took off 5 bases at V and 5 bases at J, with 12 bases between the two ends. The V gene's germline CDR1 is DFQATT and CDR2 SNEGSKA (reference sequence). The CDR3 is made up of 12 amino acids. CDR3 residues: CSAVDRRTEAFF. The CDR3 DNA is TGCAGTGCTGTTGACAGGCGTACTGAAGCTTTCTTT.

Ten or more counts support this clonotype. The chain combines TRBV2 with TRBJ2-7; 13 bases line up with TRBD2. V lost 4 bases, J lost 4 bases, and 7 bases stayed unmatched. CDR3 length equals 16 residues. CDR1 and CDR2 from the germline V gene are SNHLY and FYNNEI. CDR3 DNA sequence: TGTGCCAGCAGTGGGACTAGCGGGAGAGAGAGGTACGAGCAGTACTTC. Translating gives CASSGTSGRERYEQYF.

This clonotype was seen only a few times. The J gene is TRBJ2-7, the V gene TRBV4-1; D remains ambiguous. There are 12 residues in the CDR3. The germline V gene has CDR1 MGHRA and CDR2 YSYEKL. Trimming shortened V by 1 base and J by 5 bases, and 6 bases separated the two germline ends. The CDR3 DNA reads as TGCGCCAGCAGCCAAGTTTCCCACGAGCAGTACTTC. Its protein product is CASSQVSHEQYF.

This clonotype was seen a handful of times. The genes are TRBV7-2 and TRBJ2-1; D is ambiguous. CDR1 is SGHTA, CDR2 FQGNSA, per germline. The CDR3 loop spans 14 amino acids. V was pared by 2 bases and J by 6 bases, with 11 bases between. The CDR3 DNA is TGTGCCAGCAGCTTATTCTTTAGCCCCAATGAGCAGTTCTTC. It is translated as CASSLFFSPNEQFF.

In its sample, this clonotype was seen a few times. The chain uses TRBV27 and TRBJ2-4, with D perhaps TRBD2 (5 bases). The V and J ends lost 8 bases and 3 bases respectively, with 8 bases between them. The CDR3 is made up of 12 amino acids. The germline CDR1 and CDR2 sequences are MNHEY and SMNVEV (reference sequence). In DNA, the CDR3 is TGTGCCAGCGGTCGGGGCAAAAACATTCAGTACTTC. This sequence encodes CASGRGKNIQYF.

Concerning this clonotype itself: This may stem from a read error, because a much larger clone lies one nucleotide away. The rearrangement links TRBV24-1 to TRBJ1-5; D unresolved. V shed 5 bases and J shed 3 bases, with 10 bases lying between them. Germline CDR1 reads KGHDR; CDR2 reads SFDVKD. This CDR3 region has 14 residues. Here the CDR3 DNA reads TGTGCCACCAGTGGAACAAGGGACAATCAGCCCCAGCATTTT. It encodes CATSGTRDNQPQHF.

Many counts were recorded for this clonotype. The chain uses TRBV7-2 and TRBJ2-1; no firm D call. V was clipped by 5 bases and J by 4 bases, with 12 bases between them. This CDR3 is 14 amino acids long. CDR1 and CDR2 from the germline V gene are SGHTA and FQGNSA. CDR3 region: CASSPIVGYNEQFF. The CDR3 DNA is TGTGCCAGCAGCCCCATCGTGGGGTACAATGAGCAGTTCTTC.

This clonotype showed up many times. The chain joins TRBV30 to TRBJ1-3; 12 nucleotides line up with TRBD1. Germline CDR1 reads GTSNPN; CDR2 reads SVGIG (reference sequence). V was clipped by 2 bases and J by 3 bases; unmatched bases: 8. The CDR3 covers 17 residues. In DNA, the CDR3 is TGTGCCTGGAGTCCTCCGGGACAGGGGGCTTTTGGAAACACCATATATTTT. This translates into CAWSPPGQGAFGNTIYF.

This clonotype occurred many times. V is TRBV30 and J is TRBJ2-7; no reliable D call. With 0 bases removed from V and 3 bases from J, the gap between germline ends came to 9 bases. Germline CDR1 is GTSNPN and CDR2 is SVGIG (reference sequence). This CDR3 region has 13 residues. DNA of the CDR3: TGTGCCTGGAGTGTACTCCTGGGCTACGAGCAGTACTTC. It encodes CAWSVLLGYEQYF.

This clonotype was recorded many times. V is TRBV30 and J is TRBJ2-1; 7 nucleotides align to TRBD2. The CDR3 is 14 residues long. Germline V gene lookup returns CDR1 GTSNPN and CDR2 SVGIG (reference sequence). Unmatched junction bases numbered 9, after V lost 5 bases and J lost 5 bases. For the CDR3, the DNA is TGTGCCTGGCCACCCGGGGGGAACAACAATGAGCAGTTCTTC. It translates to CAWPPGGNNNEQFF.

Ten or more counts support this clonotype. This sequence joins TRBV2 and TRBJ2-1; 11 nucleotides agree with TRBD2. The CDR3 is 18 amino acids. J lost 3 bases, V lost 7 bases, and 14 bases had no gene match. CDR1 SNHLY and CDR2 FYNNEI come from the germline V gene. CDR3 protein: CASNPGLAALGGYNEQFF. The CDR3 coding sequence is TGTGCCAGCAATCCGGGACTAGCGGCCCTAGGGGGCTACAATGAGCAGTTCTTC.

The V call is TRBV14, the J call TRBJ2-7, with TRBD2 identical over 7 bases. The J segment lost 2 bases and the V segment lost 6 bases, leaving 7 bases of the junction unmatched. CDR1 is SGHDN and CDR2 is FVKESK in the germline V gene. This CDR3 is 14 amino acids long. In nucleotides, the CDR3 is TGTGCCAGCAGATCAAGCGGGATTCCCTACGAGCAGTACTTC. As protein: CASRSSGIPYEQYF.

In this sample, this clonotype turned up many times. This sequence joins TRBV7-9 and TRBJ2-7; TRBD1 or TRBD2 may be the D gene (6 bases each). The V end was cut by 4 bases, the J end by 0 bases, with 16 bases between. Looked up from germline, CDR1 is SEHNR and CDR2 is FQNEAQ (reference sequence). The CDR3 has 16 amino acids. In nucleotides, the CDR3 is TGTGCCAGCAGCTCGACTAGGTGGGACACCTCCTACGAGCAGTACTTC. This gives the protein CASSSTRWDTSYEQYF.

This clonotype was counted ten times or more. This sequence joins TRBV28 and TRBJ2-5; no definite D call. The CDR3 runs to 13 residues. V gave up 2 bases and J gave up 4 bases, with 8 bases separating them. Looked up from germline, CDR1 is MDHEN and CDR2 is SYDVKM. CDR3 in DNA: TGTGCCAGCAGTTTAAGGCTAGGAGAGACCCAGTACTTC. Protein sequence: CASSLRLGETQYF.

This clonotype was found a few times. The chain uses TRBV11-2 and TRBJ2-7, with D tentatively TRBD2 (6 bases). Germline CDR1 and CDR2: SGHAT and FQNNGV. This CDR3 has 14 amino acids. Deletions cut 5 bases from V and 4 bases from J, with 15 bases between. In DNA form, the CDR3 reads TGTGCCAGCAGCACTCACGGGAGCAGATACGAGCAGTACTTC. Amino acid sequence: CASSTHGSRYEQYF.

This clonotype showed up many times. The chain combines TRBV20-1 with TRBJ2-5, with 8 bases aligning to TRBD1. The V and J ends lost 3 bases and 4 bases, in that order; junction bases with no gene match: 7. Germline CDR1 and CDR2: DFQATT and SNEGSKA (reference sequence). This CDR3 has 14 residues. CDR3 in amino acids: CSASSGQGLETQYF. CDR3 DNA sequence: TGCAGTGCTAGTTCTGGACAGGGATTAGAGACCCAGTACTTC.

In regard to this clonotype: A much larger clone sits a single nucleotide away, making a read error possible. J is TRBJ2-7 and V is TRBV20-1; 12 bases are a match to TRBD2. Germline CDR1 is DFQATT and CDR2 is SNEGSKA (reference sequence). The CDR3 is made up of 19 amino acids. The CDR3 is CSVRLPGLAGTPHYYEQYF. The CDR3 nucleotides are TGCAGTGTTAGACTACCGGGACTAGCGGGTACCCCTCACTACTACGAGCAGTACTTC.

This clonotype was observed at least ten times. This sequence joins TRBV15 and TRBJ1-6; D unclear. The germline V gene encodes CDR1 LNHNV and CDR2 YYDKDF (reference sequence). Trimming took off 5 bases at V and 9 bases at J, with 11 bases between the two ends. The CDR3 has 13 amino acids. Written as DNA, the CDR3 is TGTGCCACCAGCGGAAGTGCCGCTTCACCCCTCCACTTT. It is translated as CATSGSAASPLHF.

This clonotype has ten or more counts. The V call is TRBV6-1, the J call TRBJ1-2; 7 nucleotides align to TRBD1. Germline CDR1 reads MNHNS; CDR2 reads SASEGT. This CDR3 region has 13 residues. V shed 4 bases, J shed 2 bases, and the junction held 1 base outside the gene matches. CDR3 sequence reads: CASSGGQNYGYTF. The CDR3 bases are TGTGCCAGCAGTGGGGGACAGAACTATGGCTACACCTTC.

This clonotype was observed many times. V usage is TRBV7-9 and J usage is TRBJ2-1; TRBD2 agrees at 10 bases. The CDR3 is made up of 15 amino acids. Unmatched junction bases numbered 2, after V lost 5 bases and J lost 1 base. Germline assignment: CDR1 SEHNR and CDR2 FQNEAQ (reference sequence). CDR3 DNA: TGTGCCAGCAGCACTAGCGGGACTTCCTACAATGAGCAGTTCTTC. It encodes CASSTSGTSYNEQFF.

This clonotype was picked up a small number of times. This chain links TRBV29-1 with TRBJ2-4, with 11 bases fitting TRBD1. CDR3 size: 12 residues. After removal of 6 bases from V and 8 bases from J, the junction contained 3 bases not matched to a gene. Germline lookup yields CDR1 SQVTM and CDR2 ANQGSEA. CDR3 DNA: TGCAGCGTGGGGGACAGGGGGGACATTCAGTACTTC. This encodes CSVGDRGDIQYF.

This clonotype was detected many times. This chain uses TRBV20-1 with TRBJ2-1; 7 nucleotides match TRBD1. This CDR3 spans 16 amino acids. V lost 5 bases to trimming and J lost 0 bases; unmatched junction nucleotides: 10. Per the germline V gene, CDR1 is DFQATT and CDR2 is SNEGSKA (reference sequence). CDR3 DNA sequence: TGCAGTGCTCAAACCGGACAGGCTTTCTCCTACAATGAGCAGTTCTTC. Translation gives CSAQTGQAFSYNEQFF.

This clonotype was seen repeatedly, ten times or more. The rearrangement joins TRBV7-2 to TRBJ1-5, with TRBD1 matching over 9 bases. The CDR3 length is 17 residues. After removal of 5 bases from V and 6 bases from J, the junction contained 14 bases not matched to a gene. Germline V gene lookup returns CDR1 SGHTA and CDR2 FQGNSA. CDR3: CASSPRWDRVGIQPQHF. In nucleotides, the CDR3 is TGTGCCAGCAGCCCCAGGTGGGACAGGGTAGGAATTCAGCCCCAGCATTTT.